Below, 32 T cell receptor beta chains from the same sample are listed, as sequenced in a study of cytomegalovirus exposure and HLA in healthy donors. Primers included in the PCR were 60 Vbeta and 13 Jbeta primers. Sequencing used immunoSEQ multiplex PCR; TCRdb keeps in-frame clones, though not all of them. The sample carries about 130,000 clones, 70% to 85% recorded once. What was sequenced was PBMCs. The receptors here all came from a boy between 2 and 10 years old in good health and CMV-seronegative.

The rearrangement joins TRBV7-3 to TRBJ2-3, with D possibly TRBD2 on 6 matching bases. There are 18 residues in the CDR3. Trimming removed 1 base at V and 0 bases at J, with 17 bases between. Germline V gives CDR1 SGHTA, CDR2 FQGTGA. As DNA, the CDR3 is TGTGCCAGCAGCTTAAACCCAGCGGGCTACACTAGCACAGATACGCAGTATTTT. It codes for CASSLNPAGYTSTDTQYF.

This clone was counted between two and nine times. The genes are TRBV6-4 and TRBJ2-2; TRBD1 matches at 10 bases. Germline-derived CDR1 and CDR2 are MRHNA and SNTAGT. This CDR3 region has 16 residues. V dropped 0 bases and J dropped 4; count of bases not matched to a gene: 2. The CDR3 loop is CASSDSGQGFTGELFF. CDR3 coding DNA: TGTGCCAGCAGTGACTCGGGACAGGGGTTCACCGGGGAGCTGTTTTTT.

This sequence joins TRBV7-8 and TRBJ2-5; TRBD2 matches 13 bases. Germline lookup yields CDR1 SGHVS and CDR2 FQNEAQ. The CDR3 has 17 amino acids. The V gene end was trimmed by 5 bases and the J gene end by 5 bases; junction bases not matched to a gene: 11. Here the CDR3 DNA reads TGTGCCAGCAGCCCAAGCACTAGCGGGAGGGTTGGGGAGACCCAGTACTTC. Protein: CASSPSTSGRVGETQYF.

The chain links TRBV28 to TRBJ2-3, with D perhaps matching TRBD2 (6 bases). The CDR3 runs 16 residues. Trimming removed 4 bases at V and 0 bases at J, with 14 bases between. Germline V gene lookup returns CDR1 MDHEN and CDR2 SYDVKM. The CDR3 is CASSSRRTTSTDTQYF. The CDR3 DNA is TGTGCCAGCAGTTCCCGTCGGACTACCAGCACAGATACGCAGTATTTT. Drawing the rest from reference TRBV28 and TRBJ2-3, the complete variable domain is DVKVTQSSRYLVKRTGEKVFLECVQDMDHENMFWYRQDPGLGLRLIYFSYDVKMKEKGDIPEGYSVSREKKERFSLILESASTNQTSMYLCASSSRRTTSTDTQYFGPGTRLTVL.

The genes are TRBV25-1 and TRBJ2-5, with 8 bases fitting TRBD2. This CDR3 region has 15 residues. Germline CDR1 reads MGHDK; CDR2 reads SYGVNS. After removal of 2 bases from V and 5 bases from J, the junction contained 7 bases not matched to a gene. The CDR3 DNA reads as TGTGCCAGCAGTGAAGGGGTCGGGGGGGCGGAGACCCAGTACTTC. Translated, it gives CASSEGVGGAETQYF. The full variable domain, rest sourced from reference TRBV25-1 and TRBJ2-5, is EADIYQTPRYLVIGTGKKITLECSQTMGHDKMYWYQQDPGMELHLIHYSYGVNSTEKGDLSSESTVSRIRTEHFPLTLESARPSHTSQYLCASSEGVGGAETQYFGPGTRLLVL.

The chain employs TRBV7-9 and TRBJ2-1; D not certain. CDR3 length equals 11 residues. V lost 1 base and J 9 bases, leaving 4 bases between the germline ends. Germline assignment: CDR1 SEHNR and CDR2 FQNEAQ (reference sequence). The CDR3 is CASSLEPEQFF. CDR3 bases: TGTGCCAGCAGCTTAGAGCCTGAGCAGTTCTTC. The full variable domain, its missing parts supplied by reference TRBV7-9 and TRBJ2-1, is DTGVSQNPRHKITKRGQNVTFRCDPISEHNRLYWYRQTLGQGPEFLTYFQNEAQLEKSRLLSDRFSAERPKGSFSTLEIQRTEQGDSAMYLCASSLEPEQFFGPGTRLTVL.

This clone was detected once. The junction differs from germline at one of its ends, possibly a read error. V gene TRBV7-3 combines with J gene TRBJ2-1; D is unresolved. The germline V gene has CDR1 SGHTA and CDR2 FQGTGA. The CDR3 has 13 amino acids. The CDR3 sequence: CVSSLTPGNEQFF. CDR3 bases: TGTGTCAGCAGCTTAACCCCGGGCAATGAGCAGTTCTTC.

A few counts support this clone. The CDR3 nucleotides read TGCACCAGCAGCCGCGCCGATAGCAATCAGCCCCAGCATTTT. This gives the protein CTSSRADSNQPQHF. V and J are TRBV1 and TRBJ1-5. TRBV1 is a pseudogene segment. This CDR3 is built from 14 residues.

The CDR3 spells CASSLGGDDYGYTF. The CDR3 bases are TGTGCCAGCAGCTTGGGGGGGGACGACTATGGCTACACCTTC. This chain links TRBV5-6 with TRBJ1-2; tentative D call: TRBD1 (5 bases). The CDR3 has 14 amino acids. Trimming removed 0 bases at V and 3 bases at J, with 9 bases between. From germline, CDR1 is SGHDT and CDR2 YYEEEE.

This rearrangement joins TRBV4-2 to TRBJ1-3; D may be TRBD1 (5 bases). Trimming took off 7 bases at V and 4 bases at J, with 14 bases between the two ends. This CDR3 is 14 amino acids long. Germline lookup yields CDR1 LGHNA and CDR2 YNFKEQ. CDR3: CASTPEGLGNTIYF. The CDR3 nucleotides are TGTGCCAGCACCCCAGAGGGGCTCGGAAACACCATATATTTT.

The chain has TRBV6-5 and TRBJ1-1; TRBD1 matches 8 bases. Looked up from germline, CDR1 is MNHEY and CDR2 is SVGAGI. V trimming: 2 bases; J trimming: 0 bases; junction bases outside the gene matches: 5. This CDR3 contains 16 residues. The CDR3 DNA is TGTGCCAGCAGTTACCTGGGACAGGACATGAACACTGAAGCTTTCTTT. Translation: CASSYLGQDMNTEAFF.

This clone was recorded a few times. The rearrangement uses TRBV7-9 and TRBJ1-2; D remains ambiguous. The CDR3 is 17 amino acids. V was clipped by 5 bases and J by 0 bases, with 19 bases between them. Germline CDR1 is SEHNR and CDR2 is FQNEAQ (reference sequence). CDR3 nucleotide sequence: TGTGCCAGCAGCCCAACTCCCCTTCAGGCCTCTAACTATGGCTACACCTTC. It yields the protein CASSPTPLQASNYGYTF.

The CDR3 here is CASSGTHFNQPQHF. CDR3 nucleotide sequence: TGTGCCAGCAGCGGGACACACTTTAATCAGCCCCAGCATTTT. V is TRBV7-2 and J is TRBJ1-5, with TRBD1 as a possible D gene (6 bases). Trimming left V 5 bases short and J 4 bases short, with 12 bases between. The CDR3 covers 14 residues. CDR1 is SGHTA, CDR2 FQGNSA, per germline.

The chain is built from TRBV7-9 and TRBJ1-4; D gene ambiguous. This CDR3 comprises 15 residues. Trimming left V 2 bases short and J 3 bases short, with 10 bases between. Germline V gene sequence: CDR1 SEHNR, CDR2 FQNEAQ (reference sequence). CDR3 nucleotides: TGTGCCAGCAGCTTAACGCCTACCTCTAATGAAAAACTGTTTTTT. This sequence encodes CASSLTPTSNEKLFF. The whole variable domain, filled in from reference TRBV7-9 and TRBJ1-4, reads DTGVSQNPRHKITKRGQNVTFRCDPISEHNRLYWYRQTLGQGPEFLTYFQNEAQLEKSRLLSDRFSAERPKGSFSTLEIQRTEQGDSAMYLCASSLTPTSNEKLFFGSGTQLSVL.

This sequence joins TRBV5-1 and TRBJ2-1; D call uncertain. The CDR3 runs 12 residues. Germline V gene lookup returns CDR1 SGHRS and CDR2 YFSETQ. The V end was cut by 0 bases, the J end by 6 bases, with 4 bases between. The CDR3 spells CASSLGSNEQFF. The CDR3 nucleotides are TGCGCCAGCAGCTTGGGGAGCAATGAGCAGTTCTTC.

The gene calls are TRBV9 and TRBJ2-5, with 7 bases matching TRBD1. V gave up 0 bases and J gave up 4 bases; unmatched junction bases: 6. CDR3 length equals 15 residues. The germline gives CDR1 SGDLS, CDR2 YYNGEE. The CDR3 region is CASSVGQGEGETQYF. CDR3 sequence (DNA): TGTGCCAGCAGCGTAGGACAGGGCGAAGGAGAGACCCAGTACTTC.

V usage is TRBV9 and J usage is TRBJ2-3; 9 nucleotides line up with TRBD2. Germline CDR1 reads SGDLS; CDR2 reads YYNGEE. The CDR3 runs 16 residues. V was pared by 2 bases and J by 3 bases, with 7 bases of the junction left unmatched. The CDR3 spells CASSVRAGGGTDTQYF. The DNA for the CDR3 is TGTGCCAGCAGCGTGAGAGCGGGAGGAGGGACAGATACGCAGTATTTT. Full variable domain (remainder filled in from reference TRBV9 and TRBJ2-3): DSGVTQTPKHLITATGQRVTLRCSPRSGDLSVYWYQQSLDQGLQFLIQYYNGEERAKGNILERFSAQQFPDLHSELNLSSLELGDSALYFCASSVRAGGGTDTQYFGPGTRLTVL.

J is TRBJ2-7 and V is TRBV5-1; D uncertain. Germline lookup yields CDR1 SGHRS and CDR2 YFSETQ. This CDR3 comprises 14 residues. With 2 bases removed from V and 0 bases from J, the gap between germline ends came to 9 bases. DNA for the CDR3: TGCGCCAGCAGCTTCGAGGTATACTCCTACGAGCAGTACTTC. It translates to CASSFEVYSYEQYF.

The CDR3 nucleotides read TGTGCCAGCAGCCCCCGAGGGACAGACGAGCAGTTCTTC. It is translated as CASSPRGTDEQFF. The rearrangement uses TRBV7-9 and TRBJ2-1; 7 bases align to TRBD1. Germline V gene sequence: CDR1 SEHNR, CDR2 FQNEAQ (reference sequence). The trim removed 5 bases at V and 10 bases at J, leaving 8 bases unmatched. There are 13 residues in the CDR3.

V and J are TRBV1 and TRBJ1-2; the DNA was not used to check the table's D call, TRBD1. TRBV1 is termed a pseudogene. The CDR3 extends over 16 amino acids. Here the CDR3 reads CTSSQDPRDTSYGYTF. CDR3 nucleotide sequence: TGCACCAGCAGCCAAGATCCCCGGGACACTAGCTATGGCTACACCTTC.

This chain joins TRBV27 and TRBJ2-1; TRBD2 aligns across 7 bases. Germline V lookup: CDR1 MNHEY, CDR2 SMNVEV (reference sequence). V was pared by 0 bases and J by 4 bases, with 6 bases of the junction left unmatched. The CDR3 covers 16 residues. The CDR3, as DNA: TGTGCCAGCAGTTTATCGCCTAGCGGATTTTACAATGAGCAGTTCTTC. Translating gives CASSLSPSGFYNEQFF.

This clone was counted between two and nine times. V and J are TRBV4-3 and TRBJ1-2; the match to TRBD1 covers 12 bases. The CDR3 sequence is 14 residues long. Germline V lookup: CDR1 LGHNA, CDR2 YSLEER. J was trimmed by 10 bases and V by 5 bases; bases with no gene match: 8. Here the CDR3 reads CASSSGQGAGDYTF. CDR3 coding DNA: TGCGCCAGCAGCTCGGGACAGGGGGCTGGGGACTACACCTTC.

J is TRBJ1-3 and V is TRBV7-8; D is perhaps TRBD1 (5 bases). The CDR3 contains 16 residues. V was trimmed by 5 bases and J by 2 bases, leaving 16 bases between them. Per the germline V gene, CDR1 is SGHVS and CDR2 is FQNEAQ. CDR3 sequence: CASSGGDRITGNTIYF. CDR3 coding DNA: TGTGCCAGCAGCGGGGGGGACCGGATTACTGGAAACACCATATATTTT.

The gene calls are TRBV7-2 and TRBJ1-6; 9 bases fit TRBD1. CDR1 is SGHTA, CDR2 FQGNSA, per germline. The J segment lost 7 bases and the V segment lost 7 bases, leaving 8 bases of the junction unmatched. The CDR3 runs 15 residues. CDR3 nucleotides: TGTGCCAGCAACCCACATGGACAGGGGAATTCACCCCTCCACTTT. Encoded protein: CASNPHGQGNSPLHF.

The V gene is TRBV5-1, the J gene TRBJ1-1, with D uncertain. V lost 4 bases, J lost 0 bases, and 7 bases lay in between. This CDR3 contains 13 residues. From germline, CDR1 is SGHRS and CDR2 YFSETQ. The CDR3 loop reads CASSPNLNTEAFF. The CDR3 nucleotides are TGCGCCAGCAGCCCTAATCTGAACACTGAAGCTTTCTTT.

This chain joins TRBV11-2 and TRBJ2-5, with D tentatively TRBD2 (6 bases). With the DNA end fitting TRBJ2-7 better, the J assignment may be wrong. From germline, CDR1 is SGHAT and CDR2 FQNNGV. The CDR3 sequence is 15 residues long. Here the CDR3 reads CASSPASESSYEQYF. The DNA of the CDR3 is TGTGCCAGCAGCCCCGCTAGCGAGAGCTCCTACGAGCAGTACTTC.

This CDR3 reads CAWIDRSWGNEKLFF. The DNA for the CDR3 is TGTGCCTGGATTGACAGGTCCTGGGGTAATGAAAAACTGTTTTTT. The V and J genes are TRBV30 and TRBJ1-4, with D possibly TRBD1 on 6 matching bases. V was shortened by 4 bases and J by 4 bases, with 16 bases between the two germline ends. This CDR3 has 15 amino acids. Germline V gene data show CDR1 as GTSNPN and CDR2 as SVGIG (reference sequence).

The CDR3 DNA follows: TGCGCCAGCAGCCAAGCCGTTGTGGGGCAGCATGGCTATGGCTACACCTTC. As protein: CASSQAVVGQHGYGYTF. J is TRBJ1-2 and V is TRBV4-3; perhaps TRBD1 as D (5 bases). Trimming stripped 1 base from V and 4 bases from J, with 19 bases between. CDR1 LGHNA and CDR2 YSLEER come from the germline V gene. The length of the CDR3 is 17 residues.

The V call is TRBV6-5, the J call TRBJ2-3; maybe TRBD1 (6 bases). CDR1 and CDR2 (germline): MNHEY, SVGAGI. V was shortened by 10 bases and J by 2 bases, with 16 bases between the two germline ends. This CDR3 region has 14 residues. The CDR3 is CATRLTGATDTQYF. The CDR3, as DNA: TGTGCCACCAGGCTGACAGGCGCCACAGATACGCAGTATTTT.

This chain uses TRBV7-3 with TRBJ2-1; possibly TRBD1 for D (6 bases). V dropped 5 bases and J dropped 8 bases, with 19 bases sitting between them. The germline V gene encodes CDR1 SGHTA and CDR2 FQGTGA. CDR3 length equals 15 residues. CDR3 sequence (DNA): TGTGCCAGCAGCAACGCCGGGACAAAAGCCTATGAGCAGTTCTTC. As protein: CASSNAGTKAYEQFF.

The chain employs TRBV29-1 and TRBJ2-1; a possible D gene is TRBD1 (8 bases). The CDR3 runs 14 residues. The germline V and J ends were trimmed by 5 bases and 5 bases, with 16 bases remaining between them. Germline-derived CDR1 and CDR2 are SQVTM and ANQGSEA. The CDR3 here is CSVWGGDRHNEQFF. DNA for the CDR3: TGCAGCGTTTGGGGGGGGGACAGGCACAATGAGCAGTTCTTC.

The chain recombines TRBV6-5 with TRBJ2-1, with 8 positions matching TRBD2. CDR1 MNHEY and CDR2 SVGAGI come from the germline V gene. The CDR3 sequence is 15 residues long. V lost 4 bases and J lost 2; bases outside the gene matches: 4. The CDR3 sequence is CASSFGLAAYNEQFF. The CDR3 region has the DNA TGTGCCAGCAGTTTCGGACTAGCAGCCTACAATGAGCAGTTCTTC.